Below, 13 T cell receptor beta chains from the same sample are listed, as sequenced in a study of T cell clonotyping in hematopoietic cell transplantation (dated by TCRdb to about 2021). Reading the label with the study, this specimen's time point is: recipient sample about 28 days before transplant, after cytoreduction. Libraries were made using the immunoSEQ multiplex PCR assay. TCRdb provides this immuneACCESS table in a form limited to in-frame rearrangements. Some clones are lacking; in checked studies, under half of them reflect an unresolved V gene, and why the rest are absent is not known. Across this sample there are 15,000 to 20,000 clones, with around three quarters seen only once. The top ten constitute around a sixth of the sample. Source: peripheral blood mononuclear cells, taken before stem cell transplant. Receptors originate from a man between 60 and 75 years old with acute myeloid leukemia. Some clones in this sample may be carry-over from other donors' samples.

This clone was counted a single time. The V and J genes are TRBV7-3 and TRBJ2-3; D perhaps matches TRBD2 (5 bases). V lost 6 bases and J lost 0, with 13 bases in between. Germline loops: CDR1 SGHTA, CDR2 FQGTGA. This CDR3 has 15 amino acids. The CDR3 DNA sequence: TGTGCCAGCAGGGGGAGCGGAGTCAGCACAGATACGCAGTATTTT. It encodes CASRGSGVSTDTQYF.

The sample holds a few counts of this clone. This chain joins TRBV30 and TRBJ1-5; D not certain. The germline V gene has CDR1 GTSNPN and CDR2 SVGIG (reference sequence). Trimming took 0 bases from V and 6 from J, leaving 9 bases between them. The CDR3 is made up of 13 amino acids. CDR3 in DNA: TGTGCCTGGAGTGTGGCACCTAGTCAGCCCCAGCATTTT. Protein sequence: CAWSVAPSQPQHF.

The CDR3: CAETREADTQYF. The CDR3 bases are TGTGCCGAGACCCGGGAGGCAGATACGCAGTATTTT. The gene calls are TRBV7-9 and TRBJ2-3; TRBD2 matches 7 bases. The CDR3 has 12 residues. V shed 11 bases, J shed 4 bases, and the junction held 6 bases outside the gene matches. Germline V gene sequence: CDR1 SEHNR, CDR2 FQNEAQ (reference sequence).

This chain connects TRBV5-1 to TRBJ1-1, with D hard to call. Looked up from germline, CDR1 is SGHRS and CDR2 is YFSETQ. The CDR3 contains 13 residues. Trimming removed 2 bases from V and 2 bases from J, with 7 bases in between. The CDR3 DNA reads TGCGCCAGCAGCTTTGAAAGAAACACTGAAGCTTTCTTT. Translation: CASSFERNTEAFF.

This clone has just one count. V gene TRBV6-1 combines with J gene TRBJ1-2, with a tentative D call TRBD1 (5 bases). Trimming left V 4 bases short and J 3 bases short, with 18 bases between. Germline CDR1 reads MNHNS; CDR2 reads SASEGT. CDR3 length: 16 amino acids. CDR3 bases: TGTGCCAGCAGTGTCCCGGGCGGGCGAGGGGACTATGGCTACACCTTC. This sequence encodes CASSVPGGRGDYGYTF.

This clone was detected a few times. The CDR3 DNA follows: TGTGCCAGCAGTTTGGGGGCGCGAGGAAACACCATATATTTT. This sequence encodes CASSLGARGNTIYF. The chain couples TRBV6-6 to TRBJ1-3; D may be TRBD1 (6 bases). The CDR3 has 14 amino acids. V dropped 4 bases and J dropped 4 bases, with 11 bases sitting between them. In germline, CDR1 is MNHNY, CDR2 SVGAGI (reference sequence).

The chain combines TRBV6-5 with TRBJ2-5; maybe TRBD2 (5 bases). The germline V and J ends were trimmed by 7 bases and 2 bases, with 14 bases remaining between them. Germline CDR1 is MNHEY and CDR2 is SVGAGI. CDR3 length: 14 amino acids. The CDR3 DNA reads TGTGCCAGCACCCGAGAGGGTGGACAAGAGACCCAGTACTTC. Its protein product is CASTREGGQETQYF.

This chain links TRBV5-1 with TRBJ2-2; 8 nucleotides agree with TRBD1. CDR3 length: 15 residues. Germline V gene lookup returns CDR1 SGHRS and CDR2 YFSETQ. The V segment lost 3 bases and the J segment 10 bases; nucleotides outside the gene matches: 11. Here the CDR3 DNA reads TGCGCCAGCAGCTCCGGGACAGGTCCTCGTTCGGAGCTGTTTTTT. Translating it yields CASSSGTGPRSELFF.

The V gene is TRBV5-1, the J gene TRBJ2-3; 12 bases match TRBD2. Germline assignment: CDR1 SGHRS and CDR2 YFSETQ. The junction had 11 bases not matched to a gene; V was cut back by 4 bases and J by 2 bases. CDR3 length equals 18 residues. The CDR3 sequence: CASSAPPLAGGLTDTQYF. DNA for the CDR3: TGCGCCAGCAGCGCTCCCCCACTAGCGGGGGGACTCACAGATACGCAGTATTTT. The full variable domain, rest sourced from reference TRBV5-1 and TRBJ2-3, is KAGVTQTPRYLIKTRGQQVTLSCSPISGHRSVSWYQQTPGQGLQFLFEYFSETQRNKGNFPGRFSGRQFSNSRSEMNVSTLELGDSALYLCASSAPPLAGGLTDTQYFGPGTRLTVL.

This clone was recorded once. The V and J genes are TRBV7-9 and TRBJ1-2; D remains ambiguous. Per germline, CDR1 SEHNR and CDR2 FQNEAQ (reference sequence). This CDR3 has 15 amino acids. V lost 1 base and J 7 bases, leaving 16 bases between the germline ends. The CDR3 nucleotides read TGTGCCAGCAGCTTAGGGGATCCTCTACCCACTGGCTACACCTTC. Translating gives CASSLGDPLPTGYTF.

This chain uses TRBV29-1 with TRBJ1-2; no clear D gene. The CDR3 has 12 amino acids. Germline CDR1 SQVTM, CDR2 ANQGSEA. V lost 4 bases, J lost 8 bases, and 14 bases lay in between. The CDR3 loop is CSVAYDTGGYTF. In DNA form, the CDR3 reads TGCAGCGTTGCCTACGACACGGGAGGCTACACCTTC.

This chain uses TRBV21-1 with TRBJ2-3. TRBV21-1 is a pseudogene segment. CDR3 length equals 14 residues. In DNA form, the CDR3 reads TGTGCCAGCGTTAGGACGGCGGACACAGATACGCAGTATTTT. This translates into CASVRTADTDTQYF.

Here the CDR3 reads CASSLGRLWETQYF. DNA for the CDR3: TGCGCCAGCAGCTTGGGTCGGCTTTGGGAGACCCAGTACTTC. This chain uses TRBV5-1 with TRBJ2-5; D uncertain. Germline assignment: CDR1 SGHRS and CDR2 YFSETQ. V was clipped by 0 bases and J by 5 bases, with 11 bases between them. The CDR3 extends over 14 amino acids.